The 3 T cell receptor beta chains reported below all come from one sample, sequenced in a study of T cells after yellow fever vaccination. A single record per CDR3 protein comes from TCRdb applying MiXCR to the 5' RACE reads. The repertoire holds around 120,000 distinct CDR3 sequences, with roughly 15% as singletons. Sequenced here: CD8+ T cells sorted from PBMCs, sampled 5 days after the yellow fever booster vaccination. These receptors all stem from a man between 18 and 35 years old who received the YFV17D yellow fever vaccine.

This clonotype was seen a few times. This chain uses TRBV29-1 with TRBJ1-1, with D unclear. Germline loops: CDR1 SQVTM, CDR2 ANQGSEA. The CDR3 consists of 12 residues. Trimming took 6 bases from V and 0 from J, leaving 8 bases between them. The CDR3 DNA is TGCAGCGTCCCCGTAATGAACACTGAAGCTTTCTTT. Translating gives CSVPVMNTEAFF. Drawing the rest from reference TRBV29-1 and TRBJ1-1, the complete variable domain is SAVISQKPSRDICQRGTSLTIQCQVDSQVTMMFWYRQQPGQSLTLIATANQGSEATYESGFVIDKFPISRPNLTFSTLTVSNMSPEDSSIYLCSVPVMNTEAFFGQGTRLTVV.

Only a few counts were recorded for this clonotype. The CDR3 region has the DNA TGTGCTTTGGAGGCCAGGAGCCCTAGTTCCAACACTGAAGCTTTCTTT. Its protein product is CALEARSPSSNTEAFF. The chain links TRBV12-3 or TRBV12-4 to TRBJ1-1; no clear D. This CDR3 region has 16 residues.

This clonotype was seen a handful of times. The chain combines TRBV5-5 with TRBJ2-7; D not certain. The CDR3 contains 13 residues. The ends were cut back, 1 base at V and 0 bases at J, with 5 bases in the middle. Germline CDR1 SGHKS, CDR2 YYEKEE (reference sequence). CDR3 sequence (DNA): TGTGCCAGCAGCTTGAAGTTCTCCTACGAGCAGTACGTC. Encoded protein: CASSLKFSYEQYV.